The entry that follows covers one TCR beta chain sequence. The naive CD8 fraction comprised CD45RO-negative cells positively selected for CCR7 and excluded terminally differentiated effector memory CD45RA+ cells. Data came from immunoSEQ multiplex PCR; TCRdb stores just in-frame clones and leaves some out. This repertoire shows some 2.1 million clones, 93% found once; its top ten account for over 1.5%. The data originate from a study of shared clonotypes between healthy human individuals. In the study overall: A donor's plate count was three for CD4 naive and three for CD4 memory; CD8 naive had two and CD8 memory one.

CDR1 is MNHNY, CDR2 SVGAGI, per germline (reference sequence). This CDR3 spans 12 amino acids. Trimming took 6 bases from V and 6 from J, leaving 12 bases between them. The chain uses TRBV6-6 and TRBJ2-7; the D gene is possibly TRBD2 (5 bases). The clonotype originates from a young man in good health. Some clones in this sample may be carry-over from other donors' samples. The sequenced sample was naive CD8+ T cells from PBMCs. DNA for the CDR3: TGTGCCAGCAGCAAACTAGAAGTCGAGCAGTACTTC. Amino acid sequence: CASSKLEVEQYF.